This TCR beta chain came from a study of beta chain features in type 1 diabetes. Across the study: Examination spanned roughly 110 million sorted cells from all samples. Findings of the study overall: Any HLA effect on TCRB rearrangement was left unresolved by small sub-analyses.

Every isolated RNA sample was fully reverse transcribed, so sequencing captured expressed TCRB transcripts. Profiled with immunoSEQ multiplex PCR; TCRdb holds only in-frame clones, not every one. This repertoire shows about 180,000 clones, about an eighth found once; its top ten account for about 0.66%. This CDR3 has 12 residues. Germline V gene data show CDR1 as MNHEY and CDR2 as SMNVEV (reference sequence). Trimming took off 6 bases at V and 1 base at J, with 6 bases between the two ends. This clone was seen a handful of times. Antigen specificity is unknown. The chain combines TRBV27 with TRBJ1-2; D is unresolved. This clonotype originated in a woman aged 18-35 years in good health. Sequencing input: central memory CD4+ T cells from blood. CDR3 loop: CASRESNYGYTF. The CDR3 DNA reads TGTGCCAGCAGGGAGAGTAACTATGGCTACACCTTC.